Presented here are 26 T cell receptor beta chains from one specimen sequenced in a study of cytomegalovirus exposure and HLA in healthy donors (dated by TCRdb to the late 2010s). The library was built by means of the immunoSEQ multiplex PCR assay. A mixture of 60 forward primers for TCR Vbeta segments and 13 reverse primers for TCR Jbeta segments was used in the multiplex PCR. TCRdb provides this immuneACCESS table in a form limited to in-frame rearrangements. Some clones are lacking; in checked studies, under half of them reflect an unresolved V gene, and why the rest are absent is not known. The sample records approximately 150,000 clones, roughly 79% of which are singletons. Clones ranked in the top ten supply roughly 1.3% of the sample. The specimen sequenced was PBMCs. Receptor source: a woman in her forties or fifties in good health and CMV-seronegative.

This clone was observed a few times. The chain uses TRBV13 and TRBJ2-2; D may be TRBD1 (6 bases). Germline V lookup: CDR1 PRHDT, CDR2 FYEKMQ (reference sequence). The V end was cut by 5 bases, the J end by 6 bases, with 10 bases between. This CDR3 has 13 amino acids. This chain's CDR3 is CASSPRQAGELFF. In DNA form, the CDR3 reads TGTGCCAGCAGCCCACGACAGGCCGGGGAGCTGTTTTTT.

V usage is TRBV19 and J usage is TRBJ2-1; no reliable D call. Trimming shortened V by 7 bases and J by 4 bases, and 5 bases separated the two germline ends. Germline V lookup: CDR1 LNHDA, CDR2 SQIVND (reference sequence). The CDR3 totals 11 residues. This CDR3 is CASIGYNEQFF. The CDR3 DNA is TGTGCCAGTATCGGTTACAATGAGCAGTTCTTC.

As DNA, the CDR3 is TGTGCCAGCAGCTTATGGGGGGGTCTGGATAATTCACCCCTCCACTTT. Amino acids: CASSLWGGLDNSPLHF. The chain joins TRBV7-2 to TRBJ1-6; D is perhaps TRBD1 (5 bases). Looked up from germline, CDR1 is SGHTA and CDR2 is FQGNSA. This CDR3 has 16 amino acids. The ends were cut back, 2 bases at V and 5 bases at J, with 13 bases in the middle.

This chain links TRBV5-4 with TRBJ2-5, with TRBD1 identical over 11 bases. The ends lost 0 bases at V and 4 bases at J; junction bases unmatched: 5. The CDR3 has 16 amino acids. Germline V gene lookup returns CDR1 SGHNT and CDR2 YYREEE (reference sequence). CDR3 DNA: TGTGCCAGCAGCTTGGGGGGGACAGGGGGAGGAGAGACCCAGTACTTC. It codes for CASSLGGTGGGETQYF.

The CDR3 nucleotides read TGTGCCAGCATGGGCTGGGGGGTAGATGGCTACACCTTC. Translation: CASMGWGVDGYTF. This rearrangement joins TRBV28 to TRBJ1-2, with TRBD1 as a possible D gene (5 bases). Deletions cut 7 bases from V and 6 bases from J, with 15 bases between. Germline V gene lookup returns CDR1 MDHEN and CDR2 SYDVKM. CDR3 length equals 13 residues.

CDR3 protein: CASSPPGQNTQYF. The CDR3 DNA reads as TGTGCCAGCTCACCACCGGGGCAAAATACGCAGTATTTT. The chain employs TRBV18 and TRBJ2-3; perhaps TRBD1 as D (5 bases). Trimming removed 0 bases at V and 7 bases at J, with 8 bases between. The germline CDR1 and CDR2 sequences are KGHSH and LQKENI. The CDR3 is made up of 13 amino acids.

On this clone itself: Other DNA sequences of this sample code for an identical CDR3. The chain is built from TRBV7-2 and TRBJ2-7; TRBD1 matches at 8 bases. The CDR3 is 14 residues long. The ends lost 5 bases at V and 3 bases at J; junction bases unmatched: 6. CDR1 and CDR2 (germline): SGHTA, FQGNSA. CDR3 sequence: CASSAGTGYYEQYF. CDR3 sequence (DNA): TGTGCCAGCAGCGCCGGGACAGGATACTACGAGCAGTACTTC.

This chain uses TRBV7-2 with TRBJ1-5; maybe TRBD1 (5 bases). Trimming cost V 5 bases and J 6 bases, with 14 bases left between them. The CDR3 has 14 amino acids. Germline lookup yields CDR1 SGHTA and CDR2 FQGNSA. The CDR3 DNA sequence: TGTGCCAGCAGCCTCTCGGGGGGGACTCAGCCCCAGCATTTT. This translates into CASSLSGGTQPQHF.

The genes are TRBV19 and TRBJ2-7, with 7 bases matching TRBD2. The CDR3 totals 14 residues. The junction had 9 bases not matched to a gene; V was cut back by 4 bases and J by 6 bases. CDR1 and CDR2 from the germline V gene are LNHDA and SQIVND (reference sequence). The CDR3 bases are TGTGCCAGTAGTAAGGGAGGGTCGAGATCCGAGCAGTACTTC. Protein: CASSKGGSRSEQYF.

This clone was picked up one time. V is TRBV28 and J is TRBJ2-7; possible D gene TRBD2, 6 bases. Trimming took 3 bases from V and 3 from J, leaving 12 bases between them. Germline V gene sequence: CDR1 MDHEN, CDR2 SYDVKM. This CDR3 spans 14 amino acids. The CDR3 nucleotides read TGTGCCAGCAGTTTGGCGGGATCCCTCTACGAGCAGTACTTC. This encodes CASSLAGSLYEQYF.

The rearrangement joins TRBV7-3 to TRBJ1-1; TRBD1 matches 11 bases. CDR3 size: 15 residues. The trim removed 0 bases at V and 10 bases at J, leaving 7 bases unmatched. CDR1 is SGHTA, CDR2 FQGTGA, per germline. For the CDR3, the DNA is TGTGCCAGCAGCTTAACCAAAGGACAGGGGGCGAGAGCTTTCTTT. It yields the protein CASSLTKGQGARAFF.

The chain is built from TRBV4-3 and TRBJ2-7, with D unclear. Germline lookup yields CDR1 LGHNA and CDR2 YSLEER. The CDR3 consists of 15 residues. The ends were cut back, 0 bases at V and 3 bases at J, with 12 bases in the middle. The CDR3 here is CASSQDRNGYYEQYF. The CDR3 DNA is TGCGCCAGCAGCCAAGATCGGAACGGGTACTACGAGCAGTACTTC.

This chain joins TRBV25-1 and TRBJ2-7; a weak D match, TRBD2 (5 bases). The CDR3 sequence is 12 residues long. Per germline, CDR1 MGHDK and CDR2 SYGVNS. Trimming removed 8 bases at V and 2 bases at J, with 10 bases between. CDR3 loop: CASQDGTYEQYF. CDR3 in DNA: TGTGCCAGCCAGGACGGGACCTACGAGCAGTACTTC.

At least ten counts were recorded for this clone. V gene TRBV7-9 combines with J gene TRBJ1-4; a possible D gene is TRBD1 (6 bases). Germline V lookup: CDR1 SEHNR, CDR2 FQNEAQ (reference sequence). The CDR3 contains 15 residues. Trimming took 5 bases from V and 5 from J, leaving 15 bases between them. CDR3: CASSRFQGQNEKLFF. In DNA, the CDR3 is TGTGCCAGCAGCCGTTTCCAGGGGCAAAATGAAAAACTGTTTTTT.

In this sample, this clone turned up a few times. V gene TRBV28 combines with J gene TRBJ2-7, with D perhaps matching TRBD2 (7 bases). Germline V gives CDR1 MDHEN, CDR2 SYDVKM. Trimming took off 5 bases at V and 2 bases at J, with 16 bases between the two ends. This CDR3 contains 15 residues. The CDR3 reads CASSPRGGGPYEQYF. CDR3 nucleotides: TGTGCCAGCAGTCCCAGAGGGGGAGGGCCCTACGAGCAGTACTTC.

The chain joins TRBV9 to TRBJ2-3; TRBD2 aligns across 9 bases. Germline CDR1 is SGDLS and CDR2 is YYNGEE. The V and J ends lost 3 bases and 2 bases, in that order; junction bases with no gene match: 4. This CDR3 spans 15 amino acids. As DNA, the CDR3 is TGTGCCAGCAGCGGAGGACTAGCGCCCACAGATACGCAGTATTTT. Protein product: CASSGGLAPTDTQYF.

V usage is TRBV7-8 and J usage is TRBJ2-7, with a tentative D call TRBD2 (5 bases). Trimming left V 5 bases short and J 7 bases short, with 12 bases between. Germline loops: CDR1 SGHVS, CDR2 FQNEAQ. The CDR3 has 12 amino acids. The CDR3 is CASSGTGSEQYF. DNA of the CDR3: TGTGCCAGCAGCGGTACGGGGAGTGAGCAGTACTTC.

In DNA form, the CDR3 reads TGTGCCAGCAGTCCGACCGGGACAGTCTACAATGAGCAGTTCTTC. It yields the protein CASSPTGTVYNEQFF. V is TRBV9 and J is TRBJ2-1; TRBD1 aligns across 7 bases. The V and J ends lost 5 bases and 3 bases, in that order; junction bases with no gene match: 8. Germline values: CDR1 SGDLS, CDR2 YYNGEE. The length of the CDR3 is 15 residues.

The V gene is TRBV18, the J gene TRBJ1-6; TRBD1 matches at 7 bases. CDR1 is KGHSH, CDR2 LQKENI, per germline. The CDR3 is 16 amino acids. Trimming cost V 4 bases and J 9 bases; bases outside gene matches: 12. The CDR3 sequence: CASSLARDSLTSPLHF. The DNA of the CDR3 is TGTGCCAGCTCACTCGCCCGGGACAGTCTAACTTCACCCCTCCACTTT.

Of note for this clone: The junction differs from germline at one of its ends, possibly a read error. V gene TRBV19 combines with J gene TRBJ1-5; 11 nucleotides align to TRBD1. The CDR3 extends over 15 amino acids. CDR1 is LNHDA, CDR2 SQIVND, per germline (reference sequence). CDR3 loop: CASSLDGTGGQPQHF. In DNA, the CDR3 is TGTGCCAGTAGTCTAGACGGGACAGGGGGACAGCCCCAGCATTTT.

The gene calls are TRBV4-3 and TRBJ1-2, with 8 bases lining up with TRBD1. With 4 bases clipped from V and 6 bases from J, the junction kept 4 bases outside the gene matches. Germline CDR1 reads LGHNA; CDR2 reads YSLEER. CDR3 length: 13 residues. DNA for the CDR3: TGCGCCAGCAGCCGGATGACAGGGGATGGCTACACCTTC. It yields the protein CASSRMTGDGYTF.

The chain couples TRBV18 to TRBJ2-2, with TRBD2 identical over 9 bases. Losses at the gene ends were 2 bases for V and 6 bases for J; bases not matched to a gene: 4. Germline CDR1 and CDR2: KGHSH and LQKENI. CDR3 length equals 15 residues. CDR3 sequence: CASSPIIAGAGELFF. In DNA form, the CDR3 reads TGTGCCAGCTCACCAATTATAGCGGGAGCCGGGGAGCTGTTTTTT.

The chain is built from TRBV5-1 and TRBJ2-5, with D perhaps matching TRBD1 (6 bases). Germline assignment: CDR1 SGHRS and CDR2 YFSETQ. The CDR3 has 13 residues. Trimming cost V 7 bases and J 4 bases, with 14 bases left between them. The DNA for the CDR3 is TGCGCCAGCCGAAGGGTAGGGGGAGAGACCCAGTACTTC. Translated, it gives CASRRVGGETQYF.

The J gene is TRBJ2-5, the V gene TRBV6-1; 8 bases are a match to TRBD1. The trim removed 3 bases at V and 7 bases at J, leaving 13 bases unmatched. Germline lookup yields CDR1 MNHNS and CDR2 SASEGT. This CDR3 has 16 amino acids. The CDR3 DNA is TGTGCCAGCAGTGACGTCGGCAGGGGGCCAACTGGGACCCAGTACTTC. It yields the protein CASSDVGRGPTGTQYF.

This clone is a singleton in its sample. The chain combines TRBV7-6 with TRBJ2-1; tentative D call: TRBD1 (6 bases). Germline values: CDR1 SGHVS, CDR2 FNYEAQ. V was trimmed by 0 bases and J by 6 bases, leaving 18 bases between them. The CDR3 is 17 residues long. Here the CDR3 DNA reads TGTGCCAGCAGCTTAGCGCTTATAGGGGGTATTTCCAATGAGCAGTTCTTC. As protein: CASSLALIGGISNEQFF.

As DNA, the CDR3 is TGCGCCAGCAGCTTTATAGGGACTAGCGACTATTTCAATGAGCAGTTCTTC. This encodes CASSFIGTSDYFNEQFF. The chain carries TRBV5-1 and TRBJ2-1, with 10 bases identical to TRBD2. The CDR3 runs to 17 residues. Losses at the gene ends were 2 bases for V and 6 bases for J; bases not matched to a gene: 11. CDR1 and CDR2 from the germline V gene are SGHRS and YFSETQ.